The 13 T cell receptor beta chains reported below all come from one sample, sequenced in a study of cytotoxic CD8 clonotypes in ibrutinib-treated CLL. The table came from immunoSEQ multiplex PCR; TCRdb's copy has only in-frame clones and leaves some out. The table has fewer than 25,000 clones, about 68% seen once. The sequenced sample was PBMCs, obtained before ibrutinib treatment. The origin of the receptors is a human donor with chronic lymphocytic leukemia.

The CDR3 DNA sequence: TGTGCCTGGAGTGTAGGACCGCTTCTTAACTATGGCTACACCTTC. It is translated as CAWSVGPLLNYGYTF. The chain combines TRBV30 with TRBJ1-2; D is unresolved. V lost 0 bases, J lost 1 base, and 12 bases lay in between. In germline, CDR1 is GTSNPN, CDR2 SVGIG (reference sequence). The CDR3 sequence is 15 residues long.

This chain connects TRBV18 to TRBJ2-7, with D possibly TRBD2 on 6 matching bases. The CDR3 covers 13 residues. The V end was cut by 4 bases, the J end by 3 bases, with 10 bases between. The germline V gene has CDR1 KGHSH and CDR2 LQKENI. The DNA of the CDR3 is TGTGCCAGCTCACTCGCCGGGAGCTACGAGCAGTACTTC. This encodes CASSLAGSYEQYF. Together with reference TRBV18 and TRBJ2-7, the CDR3 gives the full variable domain: NAGVMQNPRHLVRRRGQEARLRCSPMKGHSHVYWYRQLPEEGLKFMVYLQKENIIDESGMPKERFSAEFPKEGPSILRIQQVVRGDSAAYFCASSLAGSYEQYFGPGTRLTVT.

This clone appeared a single time. The J gene is TRBJ1-4, the V gene TRBV4-3; TRBD1 agrees at 11 bases. This CDR3 is built from 18 residues. CDR1 is LGHNA and CDR2 is YSLEER in the germline V gene. V trimming: 0 bases; J trimming: 0 bases; junction bases outside the gene matches: 3. The CDR3 sequence: CASSQDGQGAATNEKLFF. CDR3 in DNA: TGCGCCAGCAGCCAAGACGGACAGGGGGCGGCAACTAATGAAAAACTGTTTTTT.

The chain has TRBV5-4 and TRBJ2-1, with 10 bases that match TRBD2. The CDR3 is made up of 16 amino acids. The V gene's germline CDR1 is SGHNT and CDR2 YYREEE (reference sequence). Trimming removed 3 bases from V and 1 base from J; junction bases left unmatched: 4. The CDR3 sequence is CASSWGSGRSYNEQFF. CDR3 nucleotide sequence: TGTGCCAGCAGCTGGGGTAGCGGGAGGTCCTACAATGAGCAGTTCTTC.

The chain carries TRBV28 and TRBJ2-7; 8 nucleotides agree with TRBD1. Trimming cost V 1 base and J 5 bases; bases outside gene matches: 4. Germline-derived CDR1 and CDR2 are MDHEN and SYDVKM. The CDR3 runs 14 residues. The chain's CDR3 is CASSLSDRGHEQYF. In nucleotides, the CDR3 is TGTGCCAGCAGTTTATCTGACAGGGGCCACGAGCAGTACTTC.

This clone has a single count. V gene TRBV9 combines with J gene TRBJ2-7, with D perhaps TRBD1 (6 bases). The CDR3 covers 13 residues. Germline V gene sequence: CDR1 SGDLS, CDR2 YYNGEE. Deletions cut 3 bases from V and 0 bases from J, with 7 bases between. The CDR3 DNA reads as TGTGCCAGCAGCGGACAGGACTCCTACGAGCAGTACTTC. Translated: CASSGQDSYEQYF.

The V and J genes are TRBV28 and TRBJ1-1; tentatively, D is TRBD1 (5 bases). V dropped 5 bases and J dropped 3 bases, with 13 bases sitting between them. This CDR3 region has 14 residues. Germline assignment: CDR1 MDHEN and CDR2 SYDVKM. CDR3 bases: TGTGCCAGCAGTGTACACGGAGGGGACACTGAAGCTTTCTTT. This gives the protein CASSVHGGDTEAFF.

This chain joins TRBV5-4 and TRBJ1-2; D may be TRBD1 (6 bases). The CDR3 has 13 residues. Trimming removed 4 bases at V and 7 bases at J, with 14 bases between. The germline V gene encodes CDR1 SGHNT and CDR2 YYREEE (reference sequence). CDR3 bases: TGTGCCAGCAGCCGACCGGACAGTTTTGGCTACACCTTC. It translates to CASSRPDSFGYTF.

This clone was seen more than once but under ten times. The chain links TRBV6-1 to TRBJ1-1; 7 nucleotides line up with TRBD1. CDR3 length equals 15 residues. The J segment lost 1 base and the V segment lost 6 bases, leaving 8 bases of the junction unmatched. Germline CDR1 and CDR2: MNHNS and SASEGT. The CDR3 is CASRKEGQRNTEAFF. CDR3 sequence (DNA): TGTGCCAGCAGAAAAGAGGGACAGAGGAACACTGAAGCTTTCTTT.

This clone was counted only a few times. The chain recombines TRBV29-1 with TRBJ2-7, with 9 bases identical to TRBD1. The germline V gene encodes CDR1 SQVTM and CDR2 ANQGSEA. Germline trimming cut 6 bases from V and 2 bases from J; bases unmatched to any gene: 5. The CDR3 is made up of 13 amino acids. The CDR3 DNA reads TGCAGCGTGGGACAGGGAGAAACCTACGAGCAGTACTTC. Protein product: CSVGQGETYEQYF.

V and J are TRBV9 and TRBJ2-2, with D unresolved. The ends were cut back, 3 bases at V and 1 base at J, with 10 bases in the middle. Germline V gene data show CDR1 as SGDLS and CDR2 as YYNGEE. The CDR3 consists of 15 residues. The chain's CDR3 is CASSDSSRNTGELFF. The CDR3 DNA follows: TGTGCCAGCAGCGACAGTAGTAGGAACACCGGGGAGCTGTTTTTT. Full variable domain (remainder filled in from reference TRBV9 and TRBJ2-2): DSGVTQTPKHLITATGQRVTLRCSPRSGDLSVYWYQQSLDQGLQFLIQYYNGEERAKGNILERFSAQQFPDLHSELNLSSLELGDSALYFCASSDSSRNTGELFFGEGSRLTVL.

This clone occurred once. The chain has TRBV13 and TRBJ1-1, with D possibly matching TRBD1 (6 bases). V lost 0 bases, J lost 6 bases, and 14 bases lay in between. The CDR3 spans 15 residues. CDR1 is PRHDT and CDR2 is FYEKMQ in the germline V gene (reference sequence). The CDR3 loop is CASSLGGGLGAEAFF. The CDR3, as DNA: TGTGCCAGCAGCTTAGGTGGGGGCTTAGGAGCTGAAGCTTTCTTT.

CDR3 DNA sequence: TGTGCCAGCAGTCTCCCCCTCGGGCAGGGAAGGAGTCAGCCCCAGCATTTT. This sequence encodes CASSLPLGQGRSQPQHF. The chain is built from TRBV28 and TRBJ1-5; tentative D call: TRBD1 (5 bases). The CDR3 sequence is 17 residues long. CDR1 is MDHEN and CDR2 is SYDVKM in the germline V gene. V lost 5 bases and J lost 6, with 23 bases in between.